This T cell receptor (beta chain) was recorded in a study of cytomegalovirus exposure and HLA in healthy donors listed by TCRdb under 2017. Study-level background: In an earlier analysis of roughly 500 of the donors, about 270 Gb of sequence data and 120 million or so unique TCR beta sequences from about 179 million T cells were reported. An early release that covered about 600 HLA-typed donors contained about 300 gigabases of sequencing data and about 84 million unique TCR sequences. Of the roughly 400 genotyped donors, 65% to 90% were placed in the genetic ancestry cluster associated with self-reported Caucasian donors. The study aimed to test whether cataloging public T cell receptors could reveal signatures of past pathogen exposure. The T cell repertoires of about 700 subjects were profiled by immunosequencing and related to cytomegalovirus serostatus. Along with the approximately 620-subject first cohort, a separate validation cohort of over a hundred different subjects was used. To predict cytomegalovirus infection status, the study combined high-throughput TCR immunosequencing, statistical association of individual TCRs with disease status, and machine learning. In a later analysis, previously published TCR beta repertoires from 500 to 750 donors were re-analyzed and high-resolution HLA genotyping was added so that TCR occurrence patterns could be studied. In the later analysis, no new phenotypic data were used to find candidate immune exposures; instead, reliance was placed on TCR beta sequences and their occurrence across donors. An earlier analysis of more than 450 of the donors used high-throughput TCR beta sequencing to judge whether each TCR beta V gene segment behaved as functional or pseudogenic. Alongside the repertoire data, information on donor age, sex, ethnicity and CMV serostatus was compiled. In a later genetic analysis, genome-wide SNP genotypes for about 55% of the 666 donors were used, and that subset was treated as a discovery cohort. All discovery cohort repertoires had been generated using a single sequencing platform. Class I and class II HLA loci were covered by the typing at four-digit resolution. The number of typed donors differed by locus: about 620-630 for A, B, C, DRB1 and DQB1; approximately 520 for DQA1; around 610 for DPA1; and roughly 490 for DPB1. A few DR-DQ haplotypes were treated as single units for association and clustering because of strong linkage in the cohort. Among 300 to 450 genotyped donors of the cohort, an average of around 240,000 unique TCR beta nucleotide sequences were sequenced per donor, roughly 20% of them non-productive.

Library preparation employed the immunoSEQ multiplex PCR assay. For the multiplex PCR, a mixture combining 60 forward primers for TCR Vbeta segments and 13 reverse primers for TCR Jbeta segments was used. The CDR3 region of rearranged TCR beta genes was amplified from genomic DNA with a multiplex PCR assay. The Illumina HiSeq System was used to sequence the amplified TCR beta libraries as 87-base-pair reads. The published analysis was carried out like this. Across the 500 to 700 repertoires, a later analysis counted tens of millions of unique TCR beta chains, 8.5 million to 12 million of which were shared by at least two donors. To remove PCR and sequencing errors, raw reads were error-corrected and collapsed into unique sequences using a nearest-neighbor algorithm that merged closely related sequences. Alignment of CDR3 sequences to IMGT reference sequences was used to assign V, D and J gene segments. Each retained sequence needed at least a six-nucleotide match to both a V gene segment and a J gene segment. A rearrangement was called productive if the CDR3 had no stop codons and remained in frame with V and J, and every other rearrangement was called non-productive. CDR3 was defined by IMGT convention, running from the second conserved V-encoded cysteine to the conserved J-encoded phenylalanine. The earlier analysis of fewer than 750 of the donors excluded sequences that lacked an unambiguous match to a single V gene segment. An earlier analysis of several hundred of the donors called V segments functional above 56.7% productive rearrangements and segregating when the between-donor standard deviation exceeded 5%. A statistical classification framework was built to diagnose cytomegalovirus status from the catalog of TCR beta chain sequences. V and J gene assignment, in a later analysis, came from comparing TCR nucleotide sequences with IMGT/GENE-DB human TR gene sequences. The TCRdist pipeline was used in a later analysis to assign CDR3 sequences and most-parsimonious VDJ recombination scenarios. In a later analysis, every TCR beta chain was defined by the combination of its CDR3 amino acid sequence and its V-gene family, and reads without a unique V-gene family were dropped. To address suspected cross-contamination and a sequencing artifact, a later analysis removed over 500 highly shared, low-generation-probability nucleotide sequences. For each public chain, a later analysis derived a clonal expansion index from normalized ranks of inferred template counts within each repertoire. In a later analysis, generation probabilities were computed with a VDJ recombination model fitted to out-of-frame rearrangements, and the resulting probabilities were checked against IGoR. Hypergeometric tests were used in a later analysis to score TCR-TCR, TCR-HLA and TCR-CMV co-occurrence, with a repertoire-size bias correction applied to the TCR pairs. To estimate false discovery rates, a later analysis permuted the HLA or CMV assignments 20 times. In a later analysis, co-occurring TCRs were grouped using DBSCAN, and TCRdist sequence similarity was added for clustering within HLA-allele-positive subsets. Repertoires with fewer than 30,000 or more than 120,000 public chains, plus five repertoires with anomalous nucleotide sharing, were excluded from co-occurrence clustering. In TCRdb, the immuneACCESS table is reduced to in-frame sequences with V and J assigned. These tables do not hold every clone; where another copy was compared, an unresolved V gene accounts for under half, and the others remain unexplained. V, J and clone size are taken as reported in that table, and D and trimming were inferred from the DNA itself. Recorded for this sample are fewer than 95,000 clones; under 85% of them occurred a single time. The leading ten clones occupy 15% to 20% of the sample.

Overall study outcomes, separate from this receptor: The authors suggested that the approach could potentially be generalized to other disease states and immunological phenotypes. A later analysis reported that several top co-occurrence clusters appeared linked to parvovirus B19, influenza, CMV and Epstein-Barr virus. In both the original and validation cohorts, the classifier was reported to diagnose cytomegalovirus status with high specificity and sensitivity. The sequencing pipeline was judged likely to have produced a cluster of highly shared sequence variants as a technical artifact. Because some donors lacked HLA typing at each locus, the association tests relied only on the typed subset. A total of 150 or so TCR beta chains were listed by the study as associated with cytomegalovirus. The only immune exposure information available for the cohort was CMV serostatus. Because counts were too low, 15 to 20 rarely observed V segments, including chromosome 9 orphons, were excluded from the earlier analysis of around 590 of the donors. An association between a missense DCLRE1C variant and V-gene and J-gene trimming of TCR beta chains was found in a later genetic analysis and replicated in an independent cohort. In a later analysis, most CMV-associated TCR beta chains were found to appear HLA-restricted, with HLA associations seemingly driven largely by CMV exposure. A further reported finding was that TCR beta sequences accurately predicted the HLA-A and HLA-B alleles for most subjects in the first cohort. Linkage disequilibrium might explain the correlated functional status among segregating V segments, but an unknown experimental factor could not be excluded. Assigning TCR associations to individual alleles was difficult when HLA alleles, especially DR and DQ, strongly co-occurred. In an earlier analysis of more than 450 of the donors, most TCR beta V segments were observed in productive rearrangements about 90% or about 30% of the time, broadly matching IMGT annotations. In vitro tests confirmed that a few of the cytomegalovirus-associated TCR beta chains recognize cytomegalovirus antigens. Compared with equally common non-associated chains, HLA-associated TCR beta chains in a later analysis were more clonally expanded and had lower generation probabilities. This cohort had only TCR beta chains sequenced, and the lack of alpha or paired-chain data limited which features could be detected. In a later analysis, the rate of TCR association differed among HLA loci, with DRB1 alleles having the most associated TCRs and HLA-C alleles having the fewest. At a false discovery rate of 0.05, a later analysis linked approximately 18,000 TCR beta sequences to specific HLA alleles. Some IMGT-functional V segments, including TRBV6-2 and TRBV6-3, could not be distinguished by the 87-base-pair reads and were therefore excluded. Most TCR sequences were observed very rarely across donors, whereas some public TCRs were present in many individuals. According to a later genetic analysis, donors in an Asian-associated ancestry cluster had fewer N-insertions in productive TCRs than the roughly 700-donor mean. Roughly uniform sequencing depth across donors was assumed in presence/absence analyses, although this assumption may not hold.

CDR1 and CDR2 are read off the germline V gene as SGHVS and FQNEAQ. Trimming removed 1 base from V and 5 bases from J, leaving 9 bases between the germline ends. The CDR3 covers 14 residues, taking in both the cysteine and the phenylalanine. Only the CDR3 DNA is retained, 42 bases long and in frame from the first base. In total, approximately 690 healthy bone marrow donors made up the cohort. At the time of sampling, every cohort member was nominally healthy, though immune exposures that went unrecorded were likely present. The donor tested CMV seropositive and was one of the 289 seropositive cohort members. Every donor gave a peripheral blood sample, and the peripheral blood mononuclear cells from that sample were used for TCR beta sequencing. The Qiagen DNeasy Blood Extraction Kit was used to extract genomic DNA from the blood cell samples. This clone was detected a few times. What antigen it recognizes has not been identified. No qualities accompany the bases; no much larger clone lies one base away.

The source material was PBMCs. The TCR comes from a woman aged 40 to 50 in good health and CMV-seropositive. The chain uses TRBV7-8 and TRBJ2-1, with TRBD1 perhaps the D gene, on 6 matching bases. The DNA sequence is as follows: TGTGCCAGCAGCTTAGAGCGGACAGACAATGAGCAGTTCTTC. The translation is CASSLERTDNEQFF.